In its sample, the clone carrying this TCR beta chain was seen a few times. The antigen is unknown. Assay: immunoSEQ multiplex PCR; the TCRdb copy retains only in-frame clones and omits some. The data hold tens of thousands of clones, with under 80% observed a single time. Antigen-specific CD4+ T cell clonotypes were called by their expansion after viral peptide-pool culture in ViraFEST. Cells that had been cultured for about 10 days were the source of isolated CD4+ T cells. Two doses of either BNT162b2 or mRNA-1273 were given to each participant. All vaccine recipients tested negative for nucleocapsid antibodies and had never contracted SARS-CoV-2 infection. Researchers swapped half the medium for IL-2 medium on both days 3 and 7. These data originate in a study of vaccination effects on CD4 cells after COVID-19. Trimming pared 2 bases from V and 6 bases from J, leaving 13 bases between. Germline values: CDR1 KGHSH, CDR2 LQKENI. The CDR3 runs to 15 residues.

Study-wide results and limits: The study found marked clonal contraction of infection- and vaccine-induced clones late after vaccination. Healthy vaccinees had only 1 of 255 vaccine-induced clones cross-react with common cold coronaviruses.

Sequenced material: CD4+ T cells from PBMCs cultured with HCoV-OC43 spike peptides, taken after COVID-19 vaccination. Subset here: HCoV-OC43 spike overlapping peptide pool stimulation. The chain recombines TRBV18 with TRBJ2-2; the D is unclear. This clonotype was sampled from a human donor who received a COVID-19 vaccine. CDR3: CASSPSVQPAGELFF. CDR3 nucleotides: TGTGCCAGCTCACCATCGGTCCAGCCTGCCGGGGAGCTGTTTTTT. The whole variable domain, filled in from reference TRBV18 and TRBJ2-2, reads NAGVMQNPRHLVRRRGQEARLRCSPMKGHSHVYWYRQLPEEGLKFMVYLQKENIIDESGMPKERFSAEFPKEGPSILRIQQVVRGDSAAYFCASSPSVQPAGELFFGEGSRLTVL.